The rows below give T cell receptor beta chains drawn from one sample of a study of blood T cell repertoires in COVID-19. The repertoire was sequenced with immunoSEQ multiplex PCR; TCRdb's copy has only in-frame clones and lacks some. Of around 100,000 clones listed, more than 65% are singletons. Material for sequencing was peripheral blood. Receptors were obtained from a man in his 70s with active or convalescent COVID-19. The CDR3 runs from the conserved cysteine through the conserved F or W. A D gene is named only where the DNA matches it firmly. Expanded clones get a size class; other rows say once, few or many, or leave the size out.

V gene: TRBV9
J gene: TRBJ2-5
CDR3 length: 15
clone size: NA
D gene: NA
CDR3 protein: CASSVVGGRGETQYF
CDR3 DNA: TGTGCCAGCAGCGTAGTGGGGGGGCGCGGAGAGACCCAGTACTTC

V gene: TRBV27
J gene: TRBJ1-1
CDR3 length: 18
clone size: NA
D gene: TRBD1
CDR3 protein: CASRKLKWDSHMNTEAFF
CDR3 DNA: TGTGCCAGCAGAAAATTAAAATGGGACAGCCACATGAACACTGAAGCTTTCTTT

V gene: TRBV7-2
J gene: TRBJ2-7
CDR3 length: 13
clone size: NA
D gene: NA
CDR3 protein: CASSFGQYYEQYF
CDR3 DNA: TGTGCCAGCAGCTTTGGCCAGTACTACGAGCAGTACTTC

V gene: TRBV20-1
J gene: TRBJ1-6
CDR3 length: 15
clone size: NA
D gene: NA
CDR3 protein: CSASVSGRDNSPLHF
CDR3 DNA: TGCAGTGCTAGTGTTTCGGGCAGGGATAATTCACCCCTCCACTTT

V gene: TRBV30
J gene: TRBJ2-7
CDR3 length: 13
clone size: NA
D gene: NA
CDR3 protein: CAWNSGATYEQYF
CDR3 DNA: TGTGCCTGGAACTCAGGGGCCACCTACGAGCAGTACTTC

V gene: TRBV4-1
J gene: TRBJ1-3
CDR3 length: 18
clone size: NA
D gene: TRBD1
CDR3 protein: CASSPPTGATVSGNTIYF
CDR3 DNA: TGCGCCAGCAGCCCACCCACAGGGGCTACCGTCTCTGGAAACACCATATATTTT

V gene: TRBV28
J gene: TRBJ2-3
CDR3 length: 14
clone size: NA
D gene: TRBD2
CDR3 protein: CASTGGVRRDTQYF
CDR3 DNA: TGTGCCAGCACGGGGGGGGTCCGAAGAGATACGCAGTATTTT

V gene: TRBV5-1
J gene: TRBJ1-1
CDR3 length: 15
clone size: NA
D gene: TRBD1
CDR3 protein: CASSSGGAVGTEAFF
CDR3 DNA: TGCGCCAGCAGCTCAGGGGGTGCAGTTGGCACTGAAGCTTTCTTT

V gene: TRBV27
J gene: TRBJ2-2
CDR3 length: 15
clone size: NA
D gene: NA
CDR3 protein: CASSFADRWPGELFF
CDR3 DNA: TGTGCCAGCAGTTTCGCCGACAGGTGGCCCGGGGAGCTGTTTTTT

V gene: TRBV5-1
J gene: TRBJ1-2
CDR3 length: 14
clone size: NA
D gene: NA
CDR3 protein: CASSSDSATYGYTF
CDR3 DNA: TGCGCCAGCAGCTCGGACAGCGCGACCTATGGCTACACCTTC

V gene: TRBV4-2
J gene: TRBJ2-1
CDR3 length: 11
clone size: NA
D gene: NA
CDR3 protein: CASSQDRRQFF
CDR3 DNA: TGTGCCAGCAGCCAAGATCGGAGGCAGTTCTTC

V gene: TRBV7-9
J gene: TRBJ2-7
CDR3 length: 17
clone size: once
D gene: TRBD1
CDR3 protein: CASTPWTGRGRAYEQYF
CDR3 DNA: TGTGCCAGCACCCCTTGGACAGGGCGAGGACGAGCCTACGAGCAGTACTTC

V gene: TRBV7-3
J gene: TRBJ2-7
CDR3 length: 16
clone size: NA
D gene: TRBD1
CDR3 protein: CASSLMPGTGIYEQYF
CDR3 DNA: TGTGCCAGCAGCTTAATGCCTGGGACAGGGATTTACGAGCAGTACTTC

V gene: TRBV5-1
J gene: TRBJ1-1
CDR3 length: 14
clone size: NA
D gene: NA
CDR3 protein: CASSWMTGNTEAFF
CDR3 DNA: TGCGCCAGCAGCTGGATGACAGGGAACACTGAAGCTTTCTTT

V gene: TRBV19
J gene: TRBJ2-1
CDR3 length: 16
clone size: NA
D gene: TRBD2
CDR3 protein: CASMPSGSPSYNEQFF
CDR3 DNA: TGTGCCAGTATGCCTAGCGGGAGTCCATCCTACAATGAGCAGTTCTTC

V gene: TRBV5-6
J gene: TRBJ2-2
CDR3 length: 18
clone size: few
D gene: NA
CDR3 protein: CASSSPGGIWPGTGELFF
CDR3 DNA: TGTGCCAGCAGCTCCCCGGGCGGGATCTGGCCGGGGACCGGGGAGCTGTTTTTT

V gene: TRBV5-1
J gene: TRBJ2-7
CDR3 length: 12
clone size: NA
D gene: TRBD2
CDR3 protein: CASSSGTNEQYF
CDR3 DNA: TGCGCCAGCAGTTCCGGGACTAACGAGCAGTACTTC

V gene: TRBV5-1
J gene: TRBJ2-5
CDR3 length: 16
clone size: NA
D gene: TRBD1
CDR3 protein: CASSSTLQGYQETQYF
CDR3 DNA: TGCGCCAGCAGCTCCACTCTACAGGGGTACCAAGAGACCCAGTACTTC

V gene: TRBV19
J gene: TRBJ2-5
CDR3 length: 15
clone size: NA
D gene: NA
CDR3 protein: CASTDGGRGQETQYF
CDR3 DNA: TGTGCCAGTACCGACGGGGGGCGGGGCCAAGAGACCCAGTACTTC

V gene: TRBV5-4
J gene: TRBJ2-2
CDR3 length: 14
clone size: NA
D gene: TRBD2
CDR3 protein: CASSATSAAGELFF
CDR3 DNA: TGTGCCAGCAGTGCGACTAGCGCAGCCGGGGAGCTGTTTTTT

V gene: TRBV27
J gene: TRBJ2-1
CDR3 length: 15
clone size: NA
D gene: TRBD2
CDR3 protein: CASSPLAGGGGEQFF
CDR3 DNA: TGTGCCAGCAGTCCTCTAGCGGGAGGAGGTGGTGAGCAGTTCTTC

V gene: TRBV6-5
J gene: TRBJ1-2
CDR3 length: 13
clone size: NA
D gene: NA
CDR3 protein: CASSPLEGGGYTF
CDR3 DNA: TGTGCCAGCAGTCCCCTGGAGGGCGGAGGCTACACCTTC

V gene: TRBV7-9
J gene: TRBJ1-6
CDR3 length: 16
clone size: NA
D gene: TRBD1
CDR3 protein: CASSRPTGRNNSPLHF
CDR3 DNA: TGTGCCAGCAGCCGACCGACAGGGAGAAATAATTCACCCCTCCACTTT

V gene: TRBV13
J gene: TRBJ2-7
CDR3 length: 14
clone size: NA
D gene: NA
CDR3 protein: CASSQPGFSYEQYF
CDR3 DNA: TGTGCCAGCAGCCAACCGGGATTCTCCTACGAGCAGTACTTC

V gene: TRBV28
J gene: TRBJ2-7
CDR3 length: 15
clone size: few
D gene: TRBD2
CDR3 protein: CASSAAGGASYEQYF
CDR3 DNA: TGTGCCAGCAGTGCAGCGGGGGGGGCCTCTTACGAGCAGTACTTC

V gene: TRBV19
J gene: TRBJ2-3
CDR3 length: 12
clone size: once
D gene: NA
CDR3 protein: CASSFLTDTQYF
CDR3 DNA: TGTGCCAGTAGCTTCCTCACAGATACGCAGTATTTT

V gene: TRBV5-4
J gene: TRBJ1-2
CDR3 length: 14
clone size: NA
D gene: NA
CDR3 protein: CASRAWQVPFGYTF
CDR3 DNA: TGTGCCAGCAGAGCTTGGCAGGTCCCTTTTGGCTACACCTTC

V gene: TRBV10-3
J gene: TRBJ2-2
CDR3 length: 15
clone size: few
D gene: TRBD2
CDR3 protein: CATRGTSGDTGELFF
CDR3 DNA: TGTGCCACCAGGGGGACTAGCGGTGACACCGGGGAGCTGTTTTTT

V gene: TRBV2
J gene: TRBJ2-7
CDR3 length: 15
clone size: NA
D gene: NA
CDR3 protein: CASSPSAYPNYEQYF
CDR3 DNA: TGTGCCAGCAGCCCCTCCGCCTACCCCAACTACGAGCAGTACTTC

V gene: TRBV6-5
J gene: TRBJ2-7
CDR3 length: 14
clone size: NA
D gene: NA
CDR3 protein: CASSNAGNAPEQYF
CDR3 DNA: TGTGCCAGCAGCAACGCAGGGAACGCTCCCGAGCAGTACTTC

V gene: TRBV7-9
J gene: TRBJ2-7
CDR3 length: 17
clone size: few
D gene: TRBD2
CDR3 protein: CASSSDKGAGGLHEQYF
CDR3 DNA: TGTGCCAGCAGTTCCGATAAAGGGGCGGGAGGGCTCCACGAGCAGTACTTC

V gene: TRBV4-1
J gene: TRBJ1-1
CDR3 length: 17
clone size: NA
D gene: NA
CDR3 protein: CASSQERAGAMNTEAFF
CDR3 DNA: TGCGCCAGCAGCCAAGAAAGGGCAGGGGCCATGAACACTGAAGCTTTCTTT

V gene: TRBV2
J gene: TRBJ1-5
CDR3 length: 12
clone size: NA
D gene: NA
CDR3 protein: CASQGNNQPQHF
CDR3 DNA: TGTGCCAGCCAGGGTAACAATCAGCCCCAGCATTTT

V gene: TRBV5-6
J gene: TRBJ2-7
CDR3 length: 16
clone size: NA
D gene: TRBD1
CDR3 protein: CASSLYRGPLTREQYF
CDR3 DNA: TGTGCCAGCAGCTTATACAGGGGCCCTTTGACGAGAGAGCAGTACTTC

V gene: TRBV2
J gene: TRBJ1-4
CDR3 length: 14
clone size: once
D gene: NA
CDR3 protein: CASFPGRGNEKLFF
CDR3 DNA: TGTGCCAGCTTCCCCGGGAGGGGTAATGAAAAACTGTTTTTT

V gene: TRBV4-3
J gene: TRBJ2-2
CDR3 length: 18
clone size: few
D gene: TRBD2
CDR3 protein: CASSAGLAGGARAGELFF
CDR3 DNA: TGCGCCAGCAGCGCGGGACTAGCGGGAGGGGCCCGCGCCGGGGAGCTGTTTTTT

V gene: TRBV7-8
J gene: TRBJ2-2
CDR3 length: 15
clone size: many
D gene: NA
CDR3 protein: CASGRQGLDTGELFF
CDR3 DNA: TGTGCCAGCGGACGACAGGGACTCGACACCGGGGAGCTGTTTTTT

V gene: TRBV2
J gene: TRBJ2-7
CDR3 length: 13
clone size: NA
D gene: NA
CDR3 protein: CASRDIKHYEQYF
CDR3 DNA: TGTGCCAGCAGGGACATAAAGCACTACGAGCAGTACTTC

V gene: TRBV7-9
J gene: TRBJ2-5
CDR3 length: 15
clone size: NA
D gene: TRBD2
CDR3 protein: CASQRLAGAQETQYF
CDR3 DNA: TGTGCCAGCCAGCGGCTAGCGGGAGCACAAGAGACCCAGTACTTC

V gene: TRBV27
J gene: TRBJ2-3
CDR3 length: 15
clone size: NA
D gene: TRBD2
CDR3 protein: CASSSTSGGADTQYF
CDR3 DNA: TGTGCCAGCAGTTCTACTAGCGGGGGGGCAGATACGCAGTATTTT

V gene: TRBV28
J gene: TRBJ2-7
CDR3 length: 16
clone size: NA
D gene: NA
CDR3 protein: CASSARAGARSYEQYF
CDR3 DNA: TGTGCCAGCAGCGCACGGGCGGGGGCCCGCTCCTACGAGCAGTACTTC

V gene: TRBV19
J gene: TRBJ2-1
CDR3 length: 15
clone size: NA
D gene: TRBD1
CDR3 protein: CASNPGTGGYNEQFF
CDR3 DNA: TGTGCCAGCAATCCAGGGACAGGGGGGTACAATGAGCAGTTCTTC

V gene: TRBV27
J gene: TRBJ2-3
CDR3 length: 14
clone size: once
D gene: NA
CDR3 protein: CASSLLAAADTQYF
CDR3 DNA: TGTGCCAGCAGTTTATTAGCTGCCGCAGATACGCAGTATTTT

V gene: TRBV18
J gene: TRBJ1-6
CDR3 length: 17
clone size: few
D gene: NA
CDR3 protein: CASSPDWVRTYNSPLHF
CDR3 DNA: TGTGCCAGCTCACCAGATTGGGTGAGGACCTATAATTCACCCCTCCACTTT

V gene: TRBV7-9
J gene: TRBJ2-1
CDR3 length: 16
clone size: once
D gene: TRBD2
CDR3 protein: CASSLAGTRAYNEQFF
CDR3 DNA: TGTGCCAGCAGCTTAGCCGGGACTAGGGCCTACAATGAGCAGTTCTTC

V gene: TRBV28
J gene: TRBJ2-5
CDR3 length: 12
clone size: NA
D gene: TRBD1
CDR3 protein: CAILGGGETQYF
CDR3 DNA: TGTGCCATTTTAGGGGGCGGGGAGACCCAGTACTTC

V gene: TRBV6-6
J gene: TRBJ1-5
CDR3 length: 14
clone size: NA
D gene: NA
CDR3 protein: CASSYRGGNQPQHF
CDR3 DNA: TGTGCCAGCAGTTACAGGGGTGGCAATCAGCCCCAGCATTTT

V gene: TRBV4-3
J gene: TRBJ1-2
CDR3 length: 14
clone size: NA
D gene: NA
CDR3 protein: CASSQDRGSYGYTF
CDR3 DNA: TGCGCCAGCAGCCAAGATAGGGGTAGCTATGGCTACACCTTC

V gene: TRBV29-1
J gene: TRBJ1-2
CDR3 length: 14
clone size: NA
D gene: NA
CDR3 protein: CSADGGATNYGYTF
CDR3 DNA: TGCAGCGCCGACGGAGGGGCAACTAACTATGGCTACACCTTC

V gene: TRBV7-9
J gene: TRBJ1-2
CDR3 length: 15
clone size: NA
D gene: TRBD1
CDR3 protein: CASSETGGANYGYTF
CDR3 DNA: TGTGCCAGCAGCGAAACAGGGGGCGCAAACTATGGCTACACCTTC

V gene: TRBV25-1
J gene: TRBJ2-6
CDR3 length: 15
clone size: NA
D gene: NA
CDR3 protein: CASSPPGFGANVLTF
CDR3 DNA: TGTGCCAGCAGTCCCCCGGGGTTTGGGGCCAACGTCCTGACTTTC

V gene: TRBV19
J gene: TRBJ2-7
CDR3 length: 15
clone size: NA
D gene: TRBD1
CDR3 protein: CASSAGQGGGYEQYF
CDR3 DNA: TGTGCCAGTAGTGCGGGACAGGGTGGTGGCTACGAGCAGTACTTC

V gene: TRBV4-1
J gene: TRBJ1-6
CDR3 length: 13
clone size: NA
D gene: NA
CDR3 protein: CASSQGDNSPLHF
CDR3 DNA: TGCGCCAGCAGCCAAGGAGATAATTCACCCCTCCACTTT

V gene: TRBV5-6
J gene: TRBJ2-3
CDR3 length: 17
clone size: NA
D gene: TRBD2
CDR3 protein: CASSLLRRGGLVDTQYF
CDR3 DNA: TGTGCCAGCAGCTTGTTGCGGCGGGGGGGGCTGGTAGATACGCAGTATTTT